Sequencing of this T cell receptor (beta chain) was carried out in a study of spatial heterogeneity in lung cancer (dated by TCRdb to the late 2010s). Describing the broader study: Beta-chain transcripts were consistently detected in greater numbers than alpha-chain transcripts, which likely reflects a higher abundance of beta-chain transcripts. At surgery, both alpha and beta chains were TCR-sequenced in around 240 tumor regions, about 61 matched nontumor lung samples and some 56 PBMC samples. In the raw uncorrected reads, each unique combination of TCR and UMI appeared more than ten times on average. TCR alpha and beta repertoires were quantitatively compared across multiple tumor regions, matched nontumor lung and blood in non-small cell lung cancer. Nonsynonymous mutation counts, determined by whole-exome sequencing of tumor tissue, were related to features of the TCR repertoire. General findings and caveats noted by the study authors: Additional single-cell paired TCR alpha and beta sequencing was considered necessary to confirm, at a functional level, the hypothesis that regional TCRs recognize regional mutations. Ubiquitous expanded tumor TCRs were found in blood more often at tumor resection than at routine follow-up.

Notes on this clonotype: Its binding antigen is unknown. Base-call qualities are not available, and no considerably larger clone is one nucleotide away.

Receptors were amplified or captured by 5' RACE. Sequenced on a NextSeq 500. The TCR library protocol attached a unique molecular identifier to each TCR cDNA molecule to allow correction of PCR and sequencing errors. As for the original processing: Decombinator tools were used for TCR identification, UMI-based error correction and CDR3 extraction. Expanded TCRs were defined as those above a frequency of 2 per 1,000, corresponding to the top 1% of the tumor frequency distribution. Each repertoire was subsampled 100 times to 5,000 TCRs, after which Renyi diversity was computed with the R vegan package. To build CDR3 similarity networks, amino acid triplet string-kernel similarity was used, and CDR3s were connected when their pairwise similarity was above 0.82. TCRdb took the public reads, trimmed them with fastp at Q25, ran MiXCR for clone calling and kept in-frame beta chains. Every distinct CDR3 protein forms one entry, paired with its most common genes and DNA. The V and J calls and clone size are TCRdb's, not the authors'. The sample contains under 100,000 distinct CDR3 sequences, roughly 9.5% of them found a single time. The ten biggest clones cover roughly 7.2% of the sample.

The time point label here, explained by the study, means: sample taken at primary tumor resection. Without any cell sorting, TCR sequencing was performed on whole RNA extracted either from tumor and nontumor lung tissue or from cryopreserved PBMC samples. Donors were 72 patients with early-stage, untreated non-small cell lung cancer from the lung TRACERx cohort. Only patients for whom sufficient RNA was available from at least two tumor regions were selected for TCR sequencing. Its CDR3 holds 15 amino acids, cysteine through phenylalanine. The DNA shown is the 45-base CDR3, in frame from base 1. V is reduced by 3 bases and J by 4 bases, leaving a spacing of 14 bases between them. For CDR1 and CDR2, the germline V gene lists SGDLS and YYNGEE.

This chain joins TRBV9 to TRBJ2-1; a weak D assignment points to TRBD2 (5 bases agree). The source was PBMCs, collected at surgery. The sequence came from a male donor with early-stage non-small cell lung cancer. The CDR3 region: CASSGELARYNEQFF. The DNA sequence is given as TGTGCCAGCAGCGGGGAGCTCGCCAGATACAATGAGCAGTTCTTC. The CDR3, completed at both ends by the reference TRBV9 and TRBJ2-1 genes, gives the full variable domain DSGVTQTPKHLITATGQRVTLRCSPRSGDLSVYWYQQSLDQGLQFLIQYYNGEERAKGNILERFSAQQFPDLHSELNLSSLELGDSALYFCASSGELARYNEQFFGPGTRLTVL.